The 10 T cell receptor beta chains in this list originate from one sample, sequenced in a study of human T cells and chemical hapten exposure. A single record per CDR3 protein comes from TCRdb applying MiXCR to the RACE reads. The sample records nearly 350,000 distinct CDR3 sequences, roughly 6.9% being singletons. Noted time point: patch test 1, 2 weeks after DPC sensitization. Regarding treatment: therapeutic diphenylcyclopropenone sensitization with weekly scalp DPC. The source material was whole blood, sampled in connection with sensitization to the hapten diphenylcyclopropenone (DPC). The receptors stem from a woman aged 18-29 years with alopecia areata. Some clones in this sample may be carry-over from other donors' samples.

The table lists this clonotype with a few counts. J is TRBJ2-1 and V is TRBV7-8; possible D gene TRBD2, 7 bases. Germline V gene sequence: CDR1 SGHVS, CDR2 FQNEAQ. CDR3 length: 15 residues. Trimming removed 4 bases from V and 6 bases from J, with 16 bases in between. This chain's CDR3 is CASSSPRGAGNEQFF. CDR3 DNA: TGTGCCAGCAGCTCCCCACGGGGGGCCGGCAATGAGCAGTTCTTC.

The chain combines TRBV7-2 with TRBJ1-2; a possible D gene is TRBD1 (5 bases). V was shortened by 1 base and J by 10 bases, with 10 bases between the two germline ends. CDR1 is SGHTA, CDR2 FQGNSA, per germline. This CDR3 spans 12 amino acids. The CDR3 coding sequence is TGTGCCAGCAGCTTAGAGGGGAGCGACTACACCTTC. Its translation: CASSLEGSDYTF. Full variable domain (rest looked up from reference TRBV7-2 and TRBJ1-2): GAGVSQSPSNKVTEKGKDVELRCDPISGHTALYWYRQSLGQGLEFLIYFQGNSAPDKSGLPSDRFSAERTGGSVSTLTIQRTQQEDSAVYLCASSLEGSDYTFGSGTRLTVV.

V and J are TRBV7-3 and TRBJ2-3, with D perhaps matching TRBD2 (5 bases). Germline V gene data show CDR1 as SGHTA and CDR2 as FQGTGA. V gave up 2 bases and J gave up 0 bases, with 15 bases separating them. The CDR3 is 17 amino acids. The chain's CDR3 is CASSLGVGSASTDTQYF. CDR3 DNA: TGTGCCAGCAGCTTAGGGGTTGGTAGCGCAAGCACAGATACGCAGTATTTT.

The V gene is TRBV6-2 or TRBV6-3, the J gene TRBJ1-1; D uncertain. V shed 2 bases and J shed 5 bases, with 9 bases lying between them. The CDR3 consists of 13 residues. Germline V lookup: CDR1 MNHEY, CDR2 SVGEGT. Here the CDR3 reads CASSYGRETEAFF. The DNA of the CDR3 is TGTGCCAGCAGTTACGGGAGGGAAACTGAAGCTTTCTTT.

With respect to this clonotype: One junction end disagrees with the germline gene, perhaps due to a read error. This sequence joins TRBV12-3 or TRBV12-4 and TRBJ2-1; 7 bases are shared with TRBD1. This CDR3 region has 13 residues. CDR3 nucleotide sequence: TGTACCAGCATTACACAGGGGTACAATGAGCAGTTCTTC. Amino acids: CTSITQGYNEQFF.

This clonotype was recorded many times. The rearrangement joins TRBV6-5 to TRBJ1-6; no definite D call. The CDR3 has 14 amino acids. CDR1 is MNHEY and CDR2 is SVGAGI in the germline V gene. The germline V and J ends were trimmed by 5 bases and 9 bases, with 14 bases remaining between them. CDR3 amino acids: CASSRTLRTSPLHF. CDR3 sequence (DNA): TGTGCCAGCAGTCGGACCCTAAGGACTTCACCCCTCCACTTT.

This clonotype was detected ten times or more. The rearrangement uses TRBV20-1 and TRBJ2-3; D gene uncertain. The CDR3 extends over 12 amino acids. The V end was cut by 0 bases, the J end by 3 bases, with 4 bases between. CDR1 is DFQATT and CDR2 is SNEGSKA in the germline V gene (reference sequence). The DNA of the CDR3 is TGCAGTGCTAGAGATACGACAGATACGCAGTATTTT. It specifies CSARDTTDTQYF.

This clonotype appeared many times. The rearrangement joins TRBV5-6 to TRBJ2-7, with no clear D. This CDR3 is built from 12 residues. Between the trimmed V and J ends, which lost 3 bases and 4 bases, there was a span of 8 bases. The germline V gene has CDR1 SGHDT and CDR2 YYEEEE. This chain's CDR3 is CASSWNDYEQYF. For the CDR3, the DNA is TGTGCCAGCAGCTGGAACGATTACGAGCAGTACTTC. The whole variable domain, filled in from reference TRBV5-6 and TRBJ2-7, reads DAGVTQSPTHLIKTRGQQVTLRCSPKSGHDTVSWYQQALGQGPQFIFQYYEEEERQRGNFPDRFSGHQFPNYSSELNVNALLLGDSALYLCASSWNDYEQYFGPGTRLTVT.

This clonotype has a handful of counts. The V and J genes are TRBV9 and TRBJ2-3; D is undetermined. CDR1 is SGDLS and CDR2 is YYNGEE in the germline V gene. The germline V and J ends were trimmed by 0 bases and 3 bases, with 11 bases remaining between them. The CDR3 runs to 15 residues. The CDR3, as DNA: TGTGCCAGCAGCGTAGATGGTACCCGAACAGATACGCAGTATTTT. Its protein product is CASSVDGTRTDTQYF.

As regards this clonotype: A much larger clone differs from this one at a single base, so this may be a read error. The chain links TRBV2 to TRBJ1-1; no clear D gene. This CDR3 has 12 residues. Germline V gene data show CDR1 as SNHLY and CDR2 as FYNNEI. Trimming cost V 7 bases and J 1 base, with 7 bases left between them. CDR3 in amino acids: CASIFRNTEAFF. In DNA, the CDR3 is TGTGCCAGCATTTTCCGGAACACTGAAGCTTTCTTT.